This passage covers 5 T cell receptor beta chains from one sample sequenced in a study of glioma-infiltrating T cells after dendritic cell vaccination. The assay was immunoSEQ multiplex PCR, and TCRdb's table has in-frame clones only and misses some. Of around 72,000 clones listed, 81% were seen once; the top ten hold approximately 7.9%. The sequencing here drew on blood, taken before dendritic cell vaccination. These receptors came from a human donor with glioblastoma.

The CDR3: CASTPWTERETQYF. CDR3 DNA sequence: TGTGCCAGCACCCCGTGGACAGAGCGCGAGACCCAGTACTTC. This chain uses TRBV6-1 with TRBJ2-5; D possibly corresponds to TRBD1 (6 bases). The CDR3 runs 14 residues. The germline gives CDR1 MNHNS, CDR2 SASEGT. Deletions cut 7 bases from V and 5 bases from J, with 17 bases between.

The J gene is TRBJ1-2, the V gene TRBV27, with a tentative D call TRBD1 (6 bases). Germline V gene sequence: CDR1 MNHEY, CDR2 SMNVEV (reference sequence). V shed 3 bases and J shed 8 bases, with 13 bases lying between them. The CDR3 runs 13 residues. CDR3 amino acids: CASSFDRLDGYTF. CDR3 bases: TGTGCCAGCAGTTTTGACAGGTTGGACGGCTACACCTTC.

The chain couples TRBV4-1 to TRBJ1-6; TRBD1 matches at 7 bases. Trimming cost V 0 bases and J 11 bases; bases outside gene matches: 10. CDR1 and CDR2 (germline): MGHRA, YSYEKL. This CDR3 is built from 16 residues. DNA for the CDR3: TGCGCCAGCAGCCAAGATACAACAGGGGATTTTGCACCCCTCCACTTT. Amino acid sequence: CASSQDTTGDFAPLHF.

This clone has just one count. V is TRBV4-1 and J is TRBJ2-5; TRBD2 aligns across 7 bases. Germline CDR1 reads MGHRA; CDR2 reads YSYEKL. This CDR3 spans 17 amino acids. V was clipped by 0 bases and J by 7 bases; unmatched bases: 14. The DNA of the CDR3 is TGCGCCAGCAGCCAAGACATGGGGGGGAGCCCGAGGGGGACCCAGTACTTC. The encoded protein is CASSQDMGGSPRGTQYF.

The table lists this clone with a few counts. The gene calls are TRBV20-1 and TRBJ1-1; possibly TRBD1 for D (5 bases). The length of the CDR3 is 11 residues. Per germline, CDR1 DFQATT and CDR2 SNEGSKA (reference sequence). Between the trimmed V and J ends, which lost 7 bases and 5 bases, there was a span of 11 bases. The CDR3 loop is CSVRESTEAFF. The CDR3 DNA reads TGCAGTGTCAGGGAATCGACTGAAGCTTTCTTT.